The 20 T cell receptor beta chains in this list originate from one sample, sequenced in a study of blood T cell repertoires in COVID-19. Generated by immunoSEQ multiplex PCR, the TCRdb table keeps only in-frame clones and is missing some. Among some 460,000 clones, about nine tenths were seen once, and the ten largest hold around 0.7%. The sequencing input was PBMCs or T cells enriched from blood (not recorded which). The origin of the receptors is a young woman who had recovered from COVID-19.

This chain links TRBV7-6 with TRBJ1-6, with D perhaps TRBD1 (5 bases). Trimming pared 1 base from V and 4 bases from J, leaving 8 bases between. CDR3 length equals 15 residues. Germline loops: CDR1 SGHVS, CDR2 FNYEAQ. CDR3 amino acids: CASSLGQKYNSPLHF. The CDR3 DNA follows: TGTGCCAGCAGCTTAGGACAGAAGTATAATTCACCCCTCCACTTT.

Turning to this clone: This sample includes further DNA sequences coding for the same CDR3. The chain is built from TRBV7-3 and TRBJ1-1; D possibly corresponds to TRBD1 (6 bases). Trimming took off 5 bases at V and 1 base at J, with 11 bases between the two ends. This CDR3 is 14 amino acids long. Germline loops: CDR1 SGHTA, CDR2 FQGTGA. CDR3: CASSPTGQNTEAFF. The CDR3 region has the DNA TGTGCCAGCAGCCCCACAGGGCAGAACACTGAAGCTTTCTTT.

V gene TRBV2 combines with J gene TRBJ1-4, with D possibly being TRBD1 (6 bases). The V gene's germline CDR1 is SNHLY and CDR2 FYNNEI. This CDR3 region has 14 residues. V was cut by 6 bases and J by 6 bases, with 14 bases left in between. The CDR3 DNA sequence: TGTGCCAGCAGCCCCACAGGGATCGATGAAAAACTGTTTTTT. Translated, it gives CASSPTGIDEKLFF. Full variable domain (outside the CDR3, taken from reference TRBV2 and TRBJ1-4): EPEVTQTPSHQVTQMGQEVILRCVPISNHLYFYWYRQILGQKVEFLVSFYNNEISEKSEIFDDQFSVERPDGSNFTLKIRSTKLEDSAMYFCASSPTGIDEKLFFGSGTQLSVL.

In its sample, this clone was seen a few times. This sequence joins TRBV7-3 and TRBJ1-3; possible D gene TRBD1, 5 bases. Trimming cost V 5 bases and J 0 bases, with 11 bases left between them. CDR3 size: 15 residues. Looked up from germline, CDR1 is SGHTA and CDR2 is FQGTGA. The CDR3 region has the DNA TGTGCCAGCAGCCTTTCAGGGAACTCTGGAAACACCATATATTTT. This encodes CASSLSGNSGNTIYF.

On this clone itself: One end of the junction does not line up with germline, which may come from a read error. This sequence joins TRBV5-6 and TRBJ2-2, with 9 bases that match TRBD1. CDR1 is SGHDT, CDR2 YYEEEE, per germline. There are 14 residues in the CDR3. The CDR3 loop reads CASSGAGQGLGDVF. The DNA of the CDR3 is TGTGCCAGCAGCGGTGCGGGACAGGGTTTGGGGGATGTTTTT.

The V gene is TRBV5-6, the J gene TRBJ1-2; weak D call: TRBD1 (5 bases). The CDR3 covers 16 residues. In germline, CDR1 is SGHDT, CDR2 YYEEEE. With 0 bases removed from V and 7 bases from J, the gap between germline ends came to 19 bases. The CDR3 sequence is CASSLDQGRVVTGYTF. CDR3 in DNA: TGTGCCAGCAGCTTGGATCAGGGAAGAGTCGTGACTGGCTACACCTTC.

The chain uses TRBV28 and TRBJ1-1; perhaps TRBD1 as D (5 bases). V dropped 6 bases and J dropped 4 bases, with 12 bases sitting between them. Germline values: CDR1 MDHEN, CDR2 SYDVKM. The CDR3 loop spans 13 amino acids. CDR3 DNA: TGTGCCAGCAGCCCGGGGGAAATCACTGAAGCTTTCTTT. Translating gives CASSPGEITEAFF.

This chain links TRBV11-2 with TRBJ2-7; 7 nucleotides agree with TRBD1. Germline V gives CDR1 SGHAT, CDR2 FQNNGV. The CDR3 has 14 amino acids. Germline trimming cut 1 base from V and 5 bases from J; bases unmatched to any gene: 5. The CDR3 region is CASSLVGTGDEQYF. DNA of the CDR3: TGTGCCAGCAGCTTAGTGGGAACAGGGGACGAGCAGTACTTC. Together with reference TRBV11-2 and TRBJ2-7, the CDR3 gives the full variable domain: EAGVAQSPRYKIIEKRQSVAFWCNPISGHATLYWYQQILGQGPKLLIQFQNNGVVDDSQLPKDRFSAERLKGVDSTLKIQPAKLEDSAVYLCASSLVGTGDEQYFGPGTRLTVT.

J is TRBJ2-7 and V is TRBV27; 10 bases align to TRBD1. This CDR3 region has 15 residues. Trimming cost V 0 bases and J 6 bases; bases outside gene matches: 5. Germline values: CDR1 MNHEY, CDR2 SMNVEV (reference sequence). CDR3 loop: CASSLSGQGYSEQYF. CDR3 DNA sequence: TGTGCCAGCAGTTTATCGGGACAGGGGTATAGCGAGCAGTACTTC.

The genes are TRBV5-1 and TRBJ2-1; 10 bases are shared with TRBD2. CDR3 size: 14 residues. Germline V gene data show CDR1 as SGHRS and CDR2 as YFSETQ. V was pared by 0 bases and J by 8 bases, with 2 bases of the junction left unmatched. The CDR3 loop reads CASSLASGGDEQFF. CDR3 bases: TGCGCCAGCAGCTTGGCCAGCGGGGGGGATGAGCAGTTCTTC.

This chain uses TRBV9 with TRBJ2-3; TRBD2 agrees at 8 bases. The junction had 11 bases not matched to a gene; V was cut back by 4 bases and J by 1 base. The CDR3 has 17 amino acids. Germline V CDR1 and CDR2: SGDLS, YYNGEE. DNA for the CDR3: TGTGCCAGCAGCCCCTCGACTAGGCGGGGGGGCACAGATACGCAGTATTTT. Translated, it gives CASSPSTRRGGTDTQYF.

The V and J genes are TRBV6-1 and TRBJ1-1; no firm D call. The CDR3 has 13 amino acids. The ends were cut back, 2 bases at V and 3 bases at J, with 7 bases in the middle. CDR1 and CDR2 (germline): MNHNS, SASEGT. CDR3 sequence: CASSETRDTEAFF. In DNA, the CDR3 is TGTGCCAGCAGTGAAACCCGGGACACTGAAGCTTTCTTT.

The rearrangement joins TRBV18 to TRBJ2-7; 8 bases agree with TRBD2. The CDR3 totals 13 residues. Germline values: CDR1 KGHSH, CDR2 LQKENI. The trim removed 5 bases at V and 5 bases at J, leaving 5 bases unmatched. DNA of the CDR3: TGTGCCAGCTCAATCCCCGGGGGGGACGAGCAGTACTTC. Translating gives CASSIPGGDEQYF.

The rearrangement joins TRBV7-8 to TRBJ2-3; tentatively, D is TRBD1 (6 bases). Germline CDR1 SGHVS, CDR2 FQNEAQ. The CDR3 extends over 16 amino acids. Deletions cut 6 bases from V and 0 bases from J, with 16 bases between. CDR3 in amino acids: CASRALDRISTDTQYF. The CDR3 DNA reads as TGTGCCAGCAGGGCACTAGACAGGATAAGCACAGATACGCAGTATTTT.

The V and J genes are TRBV24-1 and TRBJ2-3; possible D gene TRBD1, 5 bases. This CDR3 contains 14 residues. Per germline, CDR1 KGHDR and CDR2 SFDVKD. V was cut by 3 bases and J by 6 bases, with 12 bases left in between. CDR3 in DNA: TGTGCCACCAGTGATAGCAGGGCCCTGGATACGCAGTATTTT. Its protein product is CATSDSRALDTQYF.

The chain recombines TRBV30 with TRBJ1-6; D unclear. V lost 4 bases and J lost 8, with 15 bases in between. Germline V CDR1 and CDR2: GTSNPN, SVGIG (reference sequence). This CDR3 has 14 residues. For the CDR3, the DNA is TGTGCCTGGAATAAGGAAGGAGCTTATTCACCCCTCCACTTT. It yields the protein CAWNKEGAYSPLHF.

V usage is TRBV5-4 and J usage is TRBJ2-7; a possible D gene is TRBD1 (6 bases). Trimming took 1 base from V and 7 from J, leaving 12 bases between them. Germline V CDR1 and CDR2: SGHNT, YYREEE (reference sequence). This CDR3 is 13 amino acids long. Here the CDR3 DNA reads TGTGCCAGCAGCTTGAGGGGGATGGGGGAGCAGTACTTC. Encoded protein: CASSLRGMGEQYF.

The CDR3 loop is CASSQWTGDSAFF. Written as DNA, the CDR3 is TGTGCCAGCAGCCAATGGACAGGGGACTCGGCTTTCTTT. The chain recombines TRBV4-2 with TRBJ1-1, with 9 bases lining up with TRBD1. CDR3 length equals 13 residues. Trimming cost V 2 bases and J 11 bases; bases outside gene matches: 6. Germline-derived CDR1 and CDR2 are LGHNA and YNFKEQ.

The chain joins TRBV7-9 to TRBJ1-1; weak D call: TRBD1 (5 bases). The germline V gene has CDR1 SEHNR and CDR2 FQNEAQ (reference sequence). This CDR3 comprises 14 residues. V was pared by 2 bases and J by 3 bases, with 10 bases between. In DNA form, the CDR3 reads TGTGCCAGCAGCTTAATGGGGCCTGACACTGAAGCTTTCTTT. Protein product: CASSLMGPDTEAFF. The full variable domain, with the rest looked up from reference TRBV7-9 and TRBJ1-1, is DTGVSQNPRHKITKRGQNVTFRCDPISEHNRLYWYRQTLGQGPEFLTYFQNEAQLEKSRLLSDRFSAERPKGSFSTLEIQRTEQGDSAMYLCASSLMGPDTEAFFGQGTRLTVV.

The V and J genes are TRBV7-2 and TRBJ2-5; D unresolved. The CDR3 is 13 amino acids. V was cut by 1 base and J by 0 bases, with 3 bases left in between. Germline CDR1 is SGHTA and CDR2 is FQGNSA. CDR3 loop: CASSLVYQETQYF. The CDR3 nucleotides are TGTGCCAGCAGCTTAGTATACCAAGAGACCCAGTACTTC.